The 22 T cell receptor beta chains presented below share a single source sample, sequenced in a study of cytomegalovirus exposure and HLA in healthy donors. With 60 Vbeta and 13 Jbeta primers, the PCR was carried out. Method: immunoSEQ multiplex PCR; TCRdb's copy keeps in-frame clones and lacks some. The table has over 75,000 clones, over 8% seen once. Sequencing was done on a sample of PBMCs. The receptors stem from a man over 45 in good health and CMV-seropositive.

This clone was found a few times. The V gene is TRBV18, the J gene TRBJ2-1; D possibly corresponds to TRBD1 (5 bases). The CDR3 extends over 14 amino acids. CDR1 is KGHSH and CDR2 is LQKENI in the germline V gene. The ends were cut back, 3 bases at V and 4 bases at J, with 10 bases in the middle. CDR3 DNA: TGTGCCAGCTCACCTTCGACAGATTACAATGAGCAGTTCTTC. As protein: CASSPSTDYNEQFF.

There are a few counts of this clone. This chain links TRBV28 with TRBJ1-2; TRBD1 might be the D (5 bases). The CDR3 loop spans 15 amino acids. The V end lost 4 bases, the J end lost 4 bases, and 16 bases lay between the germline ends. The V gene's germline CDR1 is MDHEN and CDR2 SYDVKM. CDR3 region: CASSSSGLGGYGYTF. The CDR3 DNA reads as TGTGCCAGCAGTTCCTCAGGGCTGGGGGGCTATGGCTACACCTTC.

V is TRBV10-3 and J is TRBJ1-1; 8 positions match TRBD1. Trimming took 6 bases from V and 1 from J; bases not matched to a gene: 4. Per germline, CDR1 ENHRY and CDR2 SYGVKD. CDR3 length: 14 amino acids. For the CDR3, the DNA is TGTGCCATCAGCCCGACAGGGGAGAACACTGAAGCTTTCTTT. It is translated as CAISPTGENTEAFF.

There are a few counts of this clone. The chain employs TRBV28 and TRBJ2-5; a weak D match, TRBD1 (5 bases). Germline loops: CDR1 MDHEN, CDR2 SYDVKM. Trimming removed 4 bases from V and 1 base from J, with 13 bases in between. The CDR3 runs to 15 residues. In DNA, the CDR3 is TGTGCCAGCAGTTACAGACAGACTCTCCAAGAGACCCAGTACTTC. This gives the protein CASSYRQTLQETQYF. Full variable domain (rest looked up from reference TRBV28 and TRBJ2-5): DVKVTQSSRYLVKRTGEKVFLECVQDMDHENMFWYRQDPGLGLRLIYFSYDVKMKEKGDIPEGYSVSREKKERFSLILESASTNQTSMYLCASSYRQTLQETQYFGPGTRLLVL.

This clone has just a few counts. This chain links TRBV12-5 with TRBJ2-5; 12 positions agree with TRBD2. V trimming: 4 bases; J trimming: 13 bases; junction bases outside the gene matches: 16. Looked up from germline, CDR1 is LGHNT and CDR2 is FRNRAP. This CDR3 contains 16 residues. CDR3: CASGSGRTSGIGVPYF. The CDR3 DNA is TGTGCTAGTGGTTCGGGCCGGACTAGCGGGATCGGGGTCCCGTACTTC.

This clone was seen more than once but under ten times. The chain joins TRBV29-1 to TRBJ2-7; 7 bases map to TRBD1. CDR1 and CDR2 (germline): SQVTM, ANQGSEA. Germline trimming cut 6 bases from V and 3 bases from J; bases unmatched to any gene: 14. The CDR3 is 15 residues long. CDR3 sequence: CSVLVEGGPVYEQYF. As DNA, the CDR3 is TGCAGCGTCCTCGTGGAAGGGGGCCCTGTCTACGAGCAGTACTTC.

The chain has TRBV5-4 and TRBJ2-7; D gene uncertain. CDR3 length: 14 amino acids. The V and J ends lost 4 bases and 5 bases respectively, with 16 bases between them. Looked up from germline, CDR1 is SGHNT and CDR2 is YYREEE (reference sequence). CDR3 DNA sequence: TGTGCCAGCAGCGTGACTGGAACTCGGAACGAGCAGTACTTC. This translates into CASSVTGTRNEQYF.

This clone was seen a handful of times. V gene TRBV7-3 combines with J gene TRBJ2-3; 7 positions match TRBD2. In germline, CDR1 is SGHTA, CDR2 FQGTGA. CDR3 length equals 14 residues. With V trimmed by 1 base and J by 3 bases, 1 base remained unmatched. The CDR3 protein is CASSLMGGTDTQYF. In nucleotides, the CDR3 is TGTGCCAGCAGCTTAATGGGAGGGACAGATACGCAGTATTTT.

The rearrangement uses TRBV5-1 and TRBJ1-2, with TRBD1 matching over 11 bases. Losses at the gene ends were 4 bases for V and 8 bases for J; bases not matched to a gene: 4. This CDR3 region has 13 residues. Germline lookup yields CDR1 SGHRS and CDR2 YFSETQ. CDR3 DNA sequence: TGCGCCAGCAGCGCGGACAGGGGGCAAGGCTACACCTTC. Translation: CASSADRGQGYTF. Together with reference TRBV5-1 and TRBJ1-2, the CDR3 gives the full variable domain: KAGVTQTPRYLIKTRGQQVTLSCSPISGHRSVSWYQQTPGQGLQFLFEYFSETQRNKGNFPGRFSGRQFSNSRSEMNVSTLELGDSALYLCASSADRGQGYTFGSGTRLTVV.

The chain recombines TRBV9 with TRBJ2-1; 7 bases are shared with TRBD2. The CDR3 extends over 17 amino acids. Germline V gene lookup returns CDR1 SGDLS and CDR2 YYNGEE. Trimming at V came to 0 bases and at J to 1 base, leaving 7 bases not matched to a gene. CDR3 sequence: CASSVEGGSDSYNEQFF. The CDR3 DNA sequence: TGTGCCAGCAGCGTAGAAGGCGGGAGTGATTCCTACAATGAGCAGTTCTTC.

In DNA form, the CDR3 reads TGTGCCAGCAGCTTAAGTCTAGCGGACTCCTACGAGCAGTACTTC. Translated: CASSLSLADSYEQYF. V usage is TRBV7-2 and J usage is TRBJ2-7; 7 bases are shared with TRBD2. The CDR3 sequence is 15 residues long. J lost 0 bases, V lost 2 bases, and 4 bases had no gene match. The germline V gene has CDR1 SGHTA and CDR2 FQGNSA. Based on the CDR3 plus reference TRBV7-2 and TRBJ2-7, the full variable domain is GAGVSQSPSNKVTEKGKDVELRCDPISGHTALYWYRQSLGQGLEFLIYFQGNSAPDKSGLPSDRFSAERTGGSVSTLTIQRTQQEDSAVYLCASSLSLADSYEQYFGPGTRLTVT.

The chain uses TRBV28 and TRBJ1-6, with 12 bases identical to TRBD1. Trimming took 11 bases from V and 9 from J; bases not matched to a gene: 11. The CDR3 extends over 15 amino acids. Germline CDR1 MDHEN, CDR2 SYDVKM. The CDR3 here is CAGSSGTGGTSPLHF. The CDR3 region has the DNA TGTGCCGGGAGTTCCGGGACAGGGGGCACTTCACCCCTCCACTTT.

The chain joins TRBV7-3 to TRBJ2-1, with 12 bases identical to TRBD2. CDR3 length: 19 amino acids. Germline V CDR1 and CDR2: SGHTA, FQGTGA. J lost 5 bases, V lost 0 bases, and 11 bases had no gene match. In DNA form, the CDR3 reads TGTGCCAGCAGCTTAACCGGACAGGGAGGACTAGCGGGGAACAATGAGCAGTTCTTC. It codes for CASSLTGQGGLAGNNEQFF.

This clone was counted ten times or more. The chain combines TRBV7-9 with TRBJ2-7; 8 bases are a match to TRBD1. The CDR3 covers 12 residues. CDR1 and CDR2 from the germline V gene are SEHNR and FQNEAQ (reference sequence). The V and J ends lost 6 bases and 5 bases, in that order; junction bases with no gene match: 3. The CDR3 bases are TGTGCCAGCAGAAACAGGGGGGACGAGCAGTACTTC. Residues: CASRNRGDEQYF.

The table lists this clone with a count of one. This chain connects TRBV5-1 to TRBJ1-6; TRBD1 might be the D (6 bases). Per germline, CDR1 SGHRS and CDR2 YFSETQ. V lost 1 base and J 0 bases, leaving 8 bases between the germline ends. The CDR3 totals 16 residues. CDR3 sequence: CASSLTGSSYNSPLHF. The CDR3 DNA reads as TGCGCCAGCAGCTTGACAGGGAGCTCCTATAATTCACCCCTCCACTTT.

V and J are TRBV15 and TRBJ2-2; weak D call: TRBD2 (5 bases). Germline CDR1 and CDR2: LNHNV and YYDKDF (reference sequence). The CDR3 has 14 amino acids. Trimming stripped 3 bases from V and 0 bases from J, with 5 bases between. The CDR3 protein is CATSRRANTGELFF. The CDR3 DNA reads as TGTGCCACCAGCAGGAGGGCGAACACCGGGGAGCTGTTTTTT.

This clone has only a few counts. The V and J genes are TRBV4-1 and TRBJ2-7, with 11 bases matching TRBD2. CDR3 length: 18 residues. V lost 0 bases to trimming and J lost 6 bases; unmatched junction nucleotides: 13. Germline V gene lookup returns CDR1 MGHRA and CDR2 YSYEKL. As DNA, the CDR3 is TGCGCCAGCAGCCAAGATAGTGCTAGCGGGAGGCCCGGAGGCGAGCAGTACTTC. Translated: CASSQDSASGRPGGEQYF.

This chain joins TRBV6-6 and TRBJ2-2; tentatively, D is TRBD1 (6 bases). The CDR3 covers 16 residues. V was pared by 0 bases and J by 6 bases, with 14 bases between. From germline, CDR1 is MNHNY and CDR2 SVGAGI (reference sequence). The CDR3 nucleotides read TGTGCCAGCAGTTACTCTGGGGCAGGGGACCCCGGGGAGCTGTTTTTT. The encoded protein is CASSYSGAGDPGELFF.

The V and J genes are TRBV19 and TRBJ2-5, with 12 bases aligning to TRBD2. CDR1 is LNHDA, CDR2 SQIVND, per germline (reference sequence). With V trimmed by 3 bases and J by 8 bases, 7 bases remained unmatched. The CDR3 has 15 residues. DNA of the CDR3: TGTGCCAGTAGTATTCGCCAGACTAGCGGGAGAACCCAGTACTTC. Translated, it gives CASSIRQTSGRTQYF.

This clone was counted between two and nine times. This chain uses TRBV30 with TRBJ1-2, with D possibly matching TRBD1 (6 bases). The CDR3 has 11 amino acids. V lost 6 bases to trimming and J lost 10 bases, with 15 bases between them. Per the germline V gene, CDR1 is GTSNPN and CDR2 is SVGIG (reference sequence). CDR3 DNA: TGTGCCTGCGTTCCCAGGGGCTACTACACCTTC. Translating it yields CACVPRGYYTF.

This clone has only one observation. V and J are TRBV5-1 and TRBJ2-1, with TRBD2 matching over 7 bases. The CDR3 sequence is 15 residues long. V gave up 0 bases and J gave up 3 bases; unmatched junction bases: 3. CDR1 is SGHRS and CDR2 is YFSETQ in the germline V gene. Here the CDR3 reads CASSLGLADYNEQFF. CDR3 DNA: TGCGCCAGCAGCTTGGGGCTAGCGGACTACAATGAGCAGTTCTTC.

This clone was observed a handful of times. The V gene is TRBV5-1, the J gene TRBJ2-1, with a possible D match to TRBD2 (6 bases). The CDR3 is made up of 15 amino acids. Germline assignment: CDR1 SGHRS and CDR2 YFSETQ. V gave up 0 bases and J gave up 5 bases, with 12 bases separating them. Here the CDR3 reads CASSLVPGVNNEQFF. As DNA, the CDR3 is TGCGCCAGCAGCTTGGTCCCGGGAGTAAACAATGAGCAGTTCTTC.